The rows below give T cell receptor beta chains drawn from one sample of a study of T cells in localized non-small cell lung cancer. Sequenced by immunoSEQ multiplex PCR; TCRdb stores in-frame clones only, minus some. Counted here are roughly 48,000 clones, 60% to 85% occurring once; the ten biggest clones make up less than 20%. The starting material was peripheral blood, obtained before any cancer treatment. These receptors were taken from a man aged 40-75 years with stage I squamous cell lung carcinoma. Both conserved end residues are part of each CDR3. Fields, in order: V gene, CDR3 length, J gene, CDR3 protein.

TRBV27	13	TRBJ1-6	CASSFRPASPLHF
TRBV5-4	15	TRBJ1-2	CASSLPLGTDYGYTF
TRBV4-1	17	TRBJ2-1	CASSQGTSVISYNEQFF
TRBV19	14	TRBJ2-7	CASSMVTGNYEQYF
TRBV27	18	TRBJ2-7	CASSLSYPGQGTAYEQYF
TRBV28	14	TRBJ2-2	CASTKGSRTGELFF
TRBV6-5	14	TRBJ2-1	CASSYSGDAAEQFF
TRBV6-5	15	TRBJ1-2	CASSVTGGAGKGYTF
TRBV4-1	15	TRBJ1-1	CASSLSGHGDTEAFF
TRBV4-3	16	TRBJ1-4	CASSQTPGTANEKLFF
TRBV9	16	TRBJ2-5	CASSVASGTGSETQYF
TRBV6-6	16	TRBJ1-3	CASSPNGGFSGNTIYF
TRBV4-1	15	TRBJ1-5	CASSQAEGGSQPQHF
TRBV6-5	14	TRBJ1-1	CASSYLRGGTEAFF
TRBV5-4	15	TRBJ2-2	CASKPGTTNTGELFF
TRBV28	16	TRBJ2-3	CASRGGLAGSTDTQYF